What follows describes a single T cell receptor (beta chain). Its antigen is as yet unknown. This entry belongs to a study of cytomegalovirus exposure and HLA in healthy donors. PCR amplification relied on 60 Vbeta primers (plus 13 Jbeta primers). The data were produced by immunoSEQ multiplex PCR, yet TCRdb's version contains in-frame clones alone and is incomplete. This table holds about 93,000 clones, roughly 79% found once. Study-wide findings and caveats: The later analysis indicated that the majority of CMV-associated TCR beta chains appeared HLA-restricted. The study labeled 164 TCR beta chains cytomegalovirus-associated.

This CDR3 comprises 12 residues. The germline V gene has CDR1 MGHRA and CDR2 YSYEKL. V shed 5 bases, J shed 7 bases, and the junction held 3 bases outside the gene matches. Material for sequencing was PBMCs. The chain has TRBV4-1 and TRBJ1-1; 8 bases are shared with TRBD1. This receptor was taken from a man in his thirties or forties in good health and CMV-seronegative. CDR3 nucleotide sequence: TGCGCCAGCAGCGCGACAGGGGTTGAAGCTTTCTTT. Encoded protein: CASSATGVEAFF.